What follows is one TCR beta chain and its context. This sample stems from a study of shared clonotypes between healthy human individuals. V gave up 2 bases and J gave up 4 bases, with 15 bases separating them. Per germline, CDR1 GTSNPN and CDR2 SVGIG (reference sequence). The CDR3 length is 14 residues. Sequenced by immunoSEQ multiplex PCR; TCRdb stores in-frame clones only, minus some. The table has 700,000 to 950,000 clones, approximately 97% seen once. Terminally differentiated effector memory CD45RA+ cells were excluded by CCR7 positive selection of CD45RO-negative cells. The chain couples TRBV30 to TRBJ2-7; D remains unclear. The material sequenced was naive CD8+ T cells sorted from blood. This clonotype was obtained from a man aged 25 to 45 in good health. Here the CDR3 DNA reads TGTGCCTGGAGTCGGACCGGGCCCCTTTACGAGCAGTACTTC. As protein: CAWSRTGPLYEQYF.